This T cell receptor (beta chain) was captured in a study of blood T cell repertoires in COVID-19. Study as a whole: The cDNA or gDNA used as material had been derived from T cells, B-cell-depleted T cells, or PBMCs.

The CDR3 loop spans 15 amino acids. The trim removed 7 bases at V and 4 bases at J, leaving 13 bases unmatched. The germline V gene has CDR1 MDHEN and CDR2 SYDVKM. TCRdb's table, derived via immunoSEQ multiplex PCR, lists solely in-frame clones and lacks some. In the table there are 150,000 to 200,000 clones, approximately 75% of which are singletons. The specimen sequenced was peripheral blood. The chain uses TRBV28 and TRBJ2-7; 7 positions match TRBD2. This receptor was taken from a human donor in a cohort sampled during active COVID-19. CDR3 nucleotide sequence: TGTGCCAGCACTGGCGGGGCTAGCGGAGTATACGAGCAGTACTTC. This translates into CASTGGASGVYEQYF. Combining the CDR3 with reference TRBV28 and TRBJ2-7 gives the whole variable domain DVKVTQSSRYLVKRTGEKVFLECVQDMDHENMFWYRQDPGLGLRLIYFSYDVKMKEKGDIPEGYSVSREKKERFSLILESASTNQTSMYLCASTGGASGVYEQYFGPGTRLTVT.